One sample yielded the 27 T cell receptor beta chains listed below, sequenced in a study of T-cell reconstitution after alpha-beta-depleted transplantation in children. Researchers prepared the TCRbeta library using unique molecular identifiers, the study reports. TCRdb itself ran the PCR reads through MiXCR, one entry per CDR3 protein. Found here are a few hundred thousand distinct CDR3 sequences, around 8.9% of them singletons; the top ten hold about 5.4%. Sequences were derived from PBMCs from the stem cell graft donor, sampled from the stem cell graft. The receptor set was obtained from a human donor who donated a stem cell graft to a child with SCID.

This clonotype appeared many times. V is TRBV7-9 and J is TRBJ1-1; no reliable D call. Germline V gene sequence: CDR1 SEHNR, CDR2 FQNEAQ (reference sequence). The CDR3 runs to 12 residues. The V end lost 8 bases, the J end lost 0 bases, and 7 bases lay between the germline ends. The CDR3 nucleotides are TGTGCCAGCTCCCGTATGAACACTGAAGCTTTCTTT. Residues: CASSRMNTEAFF.

This clonotype was found many times. The genes are TRBV20-1 and TRBJ2-3, with 7 bases lining up with TRBD1. Germline CDR1 reads DFQATT; CDR2 reads SNEGSKA (reference sequence). CDR3 size: 13 residues. The trim removed 6 bases at V and 4 bases at J, leaving 7 bases unmatched. The CDR3 loop reads CSASDTGADTQYF. The CDR3 nucleotides read TGCAGTGCGTCGGACACAGGGGCAGATACGCAGTATTTT.

This clonotype was counted ten times or more. The CDR3 region is CASSWVGETEAFF. The CDR3 nucleotides are TGTGCCAGCAGTTGGGTTGGGGAGACTGAAGCTTTCTTT. The chain links TRBV12-3 or TRBV12-4 to TRBJ1-1; the D is unclear. This CDR3 spans 13 amino acids. V lost 4 bases to trimming and J lost 5 bases, with 11 bases between them.

This clonotype occurred many times. The chain recombines TRBV20-1 with TRBJ2-1; 7 bases align to TRBD1. The CDR3 runs 17 residues. Per the germline V gene, CDR1 is DFQATT and CDR2 is SNEGSKA (reference sequence). The J segment lost 7 bases and the V segment lost 5 bases, leaving 20 bases of the junction unmatched. CDR3 bases: TGCAGTGCTCCTTCATCCCCTCCCACCGGGACAGAGAATGAGCAGTTCTTC. This translates into CSAPSSPPTGTENEQFF.

This clonotype was seen at least ten times. V is TRBV20-1 and J is TRBJ2-7, with TRBD2 matching over 8 bases. V gave up 5 bases and J gave up 2 bases; unmatched junction bases: 2. This CDR3 has 12 amino acids. The germline CDR1 and CDR2 sequences are DFQATT and SNEGSKA (reference sequence). As DNA, the CDR3 is TGCAGTGCTCAAGCGGGGGCCTACGAGCAGTACTTC. As protein: CSAQAGAYEQYF.

In this sample, this clonotype turned up many times. This chain joins TRBV13 and TRBJ2-6; possible D gene TRBD2, 5 bases. The length of the CDR3 is 17 residues. Trimming cost V 7 bases and J 0 bases, with 16 bases left between them. CDR1 and CDR2 (germline): PRHDT, FYEKMQ (reference sequence). This chain's CDR3 is CASTTGLTSSGANVLTF. CDR3 bases: TGTGCCAGCACTACCGGACTGACGAGCTCTGGGGCCAACGTCCTGACTTTC.

The chain is built from TRBV5-6 and TRBJ2-3; 7 nucleotides agree with TRBD2. CDR3 length: 14 amino acids. The germline V gene encodes CDR1 SGHDT and CDR2 YYEEEE. V trimming: 2 bases; J trimming: 4 bases; junction bases outside the gene matches: 4. As DNA, the CDR3 is TGTGCCAGCAGCTTTGGACTAGTAGCAGATACGCAGTATTTT. Its translation: CASSFGLVADTQYF.

This clonotype was picked up a small number of times. V and J are TRBV5-1 and TRBJ1-6; 9 bases line up with TRBD1. The CDR3 spans 15 residues. Germline CDR1 reads SGHRS; CDR2 reads YFSETQ. The junction had 5 bases not matched to a gene; V was cut back by 0 bases and J by 10 bases. The CDR3 sequence: CASSLGTGVQSPLHF. CDR3 DNA: TGCGCCAGCAGCTTGGGGACAGGGGTTCAGTCACCCCTCCACTTT.

This clonotype was seen at least ten times. The V call is TRBV28, the J call TRBJ1-2, with D perhaps matching TRBD1 (6 bases). Germline-derived CDR1 and CDR2 are MDHEN and SYDVKM. The CDR3 contains 16 residues. V was trimmed by 5 bases and J by 1 base, leaving 17 bases between them. CDR3 DNA: TGTGCCAGCAGTCCTTCGACAGGTGATAGTAACTATGGCTACACCTTC. This encodes CASSPSTGDSNYGYTF.

This clonotype showed up many times. The rearrangement links TRBV28 to TRBJ2-1; TRBD2 might be the D (6 bases). Germline-derived CDR1 and CDR2 are MDHEN and SYDVKM. This CDR3 region has 15 residues. V was shortened by 6 bases and J by 0 bases, with 12 bases between the two germline ends. The CDR3 coding sequence is TGTGCCAGCAGCCCCGGGGGAAGCTCCTACAATGAGCAGTTCTTC. This sequence encodes CASSPGGSSYNEQFF.

This clonotype has ten or more counts. This chain joins TRBV7-9 and TRBJ1-2; perhaps TRBD1 as D (6 bases). This CDR3 comprises 14 residues. The germline V gene encodes CDR1 SEHNR and CDR2 FQNEAQ (reference sequence). The germline V and J ends were trimmed by 4 bases and 6 bases, with 15 bases remaining between them. In DNA form, the CDR3 reads TGTGCCAGCAGCTCCCAACAGGGTATTCATGGCTACACCTTC. This encodes CASSSQQGIHGYTF.

Many counts were recorded for this clonotype. The chain joins TRBV7-7 to TRBJ2-5; D call uncertain. V lost 5 bases, J lost 3 bases, and 10 bases lay in between. The germline CDR1 and CDR2 sequences are SSHAT and FNYEAQ (reference sequence). This CDR3 has 13 amino acids. The CDR3 reads CASSHLPKETQYF. The CDR3 DNA reads TGTGCCAGCAGCCACCTTCCCAAAGAGACCCAGTACTTC.

This clonotype was counted at least ten times. The V gene is TRBV5-1, the J gene TRBJ1-6; D is perhaps TRBD1 (5 bases). The CDR3 covers 15 residues. V lost 4 bases to trimming and J lost 1 base, with 9 bases between them. Germline CDR1 and CDR2: SGHRS and YFSETQ. This CDR3 reads CASSQGYSYNSPLHF. In DNA, the CDR3 is TGCGCCAGCAGCCAGGGTTATTCCTATAATTCACCCCTCCACTTT.

The sample holds many counts of this clonotype. V and J are TRBV5-1 and TRBJ2-2; tentatively, D is TRBD1 or TRBD2 (5 bases each). The CDR3 consists of 15 residues. The germline V gene encodes CDR1 SGHRS and CDR2 YFSETQ. Deletions cut 4 bases from V and 6 bases from J, with 16 bases between. The CDR3 DNA reads TGCGCCAGCAGCCAGGTTGGGACCTTTGCCGGGGAGCTGTTTTTT. Protein sequence: CASSQVGTFAGELFF.

This chain connects TRBV10-2 to TRBJ1-2, with D maybe TRBD1 (6 bases). Germline CDR1 WSHSY, CDR2 SAAADI. The CDR3 is 15 amino acids. V was pared by 6 bases and J by 7 bases, with 21 bases between. For the CDR3, the DNA is TGCGCCAGCAGCCCGCCTCCAGTGGGGGCCCCTGGCTACACCTTC. Residues: CASSPPPVGAPGYTF.

This clonotype has ten or more counts. The CDR3 region has the DNA TGTGCCAGCAGCCGGACTCAGTACGAGCAGTACTTC. This sequence encodes CASSRTQYEQYF. The chain uses TRBV7-8 and TRBJ2-7, with D possibly being TRBD2 (5 bases). CDR1 and CDR2 from the germline V gene are SGHVS and FQNEAQ. Trimming pared 5 bases from V and 4 bases from J, leaving 9 bases between. The CDR3 covers 12 residues.

A few counts support this clonotype. V is TRBV5-1 and J is TRBJ2-1; 7 bases line up with TRBD1. The CDR3 extends over 13 amino acids. Trimming took 8 bases from V and 5 from J; bases not matched to a gene: 7. Germline V gene sequence: CDR1 SGHRS, CDR2 YFSETQ. The CDR3 protein is CASTKDRDNEQFF. The DNA of the CDR3 is TGCGCCAGTACAAAAGACAGGGACAATGAGCAGTTCTTC.

This clonotype has at least ten counts. CDR3 DNA sequence: TGCAGTGCTAGAGATCCCGGTTCATACAGGGTAAATGAGCAGTTCTTC. It encodes CSARDPGSYRVNEQFF. The chain has TRBV20-1 and TRBJ2-1; D might be TRBD1 (6 bases). CDR3 length: 16 residues. Germline lookup yields CDR1 DFQATT and CDR2 SNEGSKA (reference sequence). V lost 0 bases, J lost 7 bases, and 19 bases lay in between.

This chain connects TRBV20-1 to TRBJ2-5, with 9 positions matching TRBD2. The V gene's germline CDR1 is DFQATT and CDR2 SNEGSKA (reference sequence). Trimming removed 0 bases from V and 1 base from J; junction bases left unmatched: 9. This CDR3 has 17 residues. For the CDR3, the DNA is TGCAGTGCTAGAGATCCCGGGGGTAGCGGGGGCCAAGAGACCCAGTACTTC. It yields the protein CSARDPGGSGGQETQYF.

This clonotype was detected many times. The chain is built from TRBV18 and TRBJ2-2, with no clear D. V lost 4 bases and J lost 1, with 13 bases in between. Germline lookup yields CDR1 KGHSH and CDR2 LQKENI. CDR3 length: 16 amino acids. Written as DNA, the CDR3 is TGTGCCAGCTCACAAGTTTCGAGCCAGAACACCGGGGAGCTGTTTTTT. It encodes CASSQVSSQNTGELFF.

This clonotype was recorded many times. This rearrangement joins TRBV11-1 to TRBJ1-1; TRBD1 might be the D (5 bases). This CDR3 is built from 18 residues. V dropped 1 base and J dropped 0 bases, with 18 bases sitting between them. Germline CDR1 reads SGHAT; CDR2 reads FQDESV (reference sequence). The CDR3 loop reads CASSLVGTGLAMNTEAFF. In DNA form, the CDR3 reads TGTGCCAGCAGCTTAGTTGGGACGGGACTTGCCATGAACACTGAAGCTTTCTTT.

This clonotype was seen ten or more times. The V call is TRBV20-1, the J call TRBJ1-2; D perhaps matches TRBD1 (5 bases). Trimming removed 5 bases from V and 3 bases from J, with 16 bases in between. Germline CDR1 is DFQATT and CDR2 is SNEGSKA (reference sequence). The CDR3 is made up of 14 amino acids. The DNA for the CDR3 is TGCAGTGCTCCAAGGGGTGGAGGCTACTATGGCTACACCTTC. Protein sequence: CSAPRGGGYYGYTF.

This clonotype was seen ten or more times. The V and J genes are TRBV5-1 and TRBJ2-2; D is possibly TRBD1 (6 bases). Trimming cost V 4 bases and J 2 bases, with 12 bases left between them. CDR3 length equals 15 residues. Germline V gene data show CDR1 as SGHRS and CDR2 as YFSETQ. CDR3 coding DNA: TGCGCCAGCAGCCCGTCGACAGGAAACACCGGGGAGCTGTTTTTT. This gives the protein CASSPSTGNTGELFF.

This clonotype was counted at least ten times. V is TRBV12-3 or TRBV12-4 and J is TRBJ2-3; D is unclear. V shed 8 bases and J shed 2 bases, with 2 bases lying between them. The CDR3 is made up of 10 amino acids. The CDR3 region is CASATDTQYF. For the CDR3, the DNA is TGTGCCAGCGCCACAGATACGCAGTATTTT.

This clonotype was seen repeatedly, ten times or more. The chain carries TRBV10-3 and TRBJ2-5; TRBD1 is a possible D gene (6 bases). Germline V gene sequence: CDR1 ENHRY, CDR2 SYGVKD. CDR3 size: 12 residues. Trimming shortened V by 6 bases and J by 8 bases, and 13 bases separated the two germline ends. CDR3 DNA sequence: TGTGCCATCAGCCCCTCAGGGGATACCCAGTACTTC. Residues: CAISPSGDTQYF.

The sample holds many counts of this clonotype. The CDR3, as DNA: TGTGCCAGCAGCTTGGTACAGGGGGGCGGGGAGCTGTTTTTT. This encodes CASSLVQGGGELFF. The chain is built from TRBV5-8 and TRBJ2-2; 8 bases line up with TRBD1. This CDR3 comprises 14 residues. In germline, CDR1 is SGHTS, CDR2 YDEGEE. V lost 0 bases and J lost 7; bases outside the gene matches: 2.

This clonotype was detected ten times or more. The chain combines TRBV2 with TRBJ2-7; tentatively, D is TRBD1 or TRBD2 (5 bases each). V lost 7 bases and J lost 1, with 8 bases in between. CDR3 length: 12 amino acids. Germline CDR1 and CDR2: SNHLY and FYNNEI. CDR3 sequence reads: CASKRGSYEQYF. CDR3 nucleotide sequence: TGTGCCAGCAAGAGGGGTTCCTACGAGCAGTACTTC. The full variable domain, rest sourced from reference TRBV2 and TRBJ2-7, is EPEVTQTPSHQVTQMGQEVILRCVPISNHLYFYWYRQILGQKVEFLVSFYNNEISEKSEIFDDQFSVERPDGSNFTLKIRSTKLEDSAMYFCASKRGSYEQYFGPGTRLTVT.